Shown below are 16 T cell receptor beta chains from a single sample sequenced in a study of T cell changes during pregnancy in multiple sclerosis. Method: immunoSEQ multiplex PCR; TCRdb's copy keeps in-frame clones and lacks some. The sample shows some 80,000 clones, 94% of them seen only once. The input for sequencing was CD4+ T cells from peripheral blood mononuclear cells, taken after pregnancy. Receptors originate from a female donor with multiple sclerosis, enrolled in a pregnancy study.

V gene TRBV9 combines with J gene TRBJ2-3; D uncertain. Per the germline V gene, CDR1 is SGDLS and CDR2 is YYNGEE. Trimming removed 5 bases at V and 3 bases at J, with 7 bases between. The CDR3 covers 12 residues. The CDR3, as DNA: TGTGCCAGCAGGCGTCTAACAGATACGCAGTATTTT. As protein: CASRRLTDTQYF.

V usage is TRBV6-6 and J usage is TRBJ2-1, with TRBD1 matching over 7 bases. The V gene end was trimmed by 2 bases and the J gene end by 5 bases; junction bases not matched to a gene: 6. The germline gives CDR1 MNHNY, CDR2 SVGAGI (reference sequence). The CDR3 spans 15 residues. CDR3 bases: TGTGCCAGCAGTTACACCGGGACAGTGAACAATGAGCAGTTCTTC. Residues: CASSYTGTVNNEQFF.

This clone was recorded once. The V gene is TRBV7-2, the J gene TRBJ2-7, with D possibly matching TRBD1 (6 bases). Germline assignment: CDR1 SGHTA and CDR2 FQGNSA. Trimming took 5 bases from V and 4 from J, leaving 12 bases between them. This CDR3 region has 13 residues. As DNA, the CDR3 is TGTGCCAGCAGCGTCAGGGGTAGATACGAGCAGTACTTC. Encoded protein: CASSVRGRYEQYF.

V gene TRBV19 combines with J gene TRBJ2-5; tentative D call: TRBD1 (5 bases). Germline CDR1 and CDR2: LNHDA and SQIVND (reference sequence). The CDR3 is made up of 17 amino acids. V shed 3 bases and J shed 3 bases, with 20 bases lying between them. CDR3: CASSIRLKWGLEETQYF. DNA for the CDR3: TGTGCCAGTAGTATTAGGTTAAAGTGGGGCCTGGAAGAGACCCAGTACTTC.

This clone was seen once. The genes are TRBV6-6 and TRBJ2-7; 7 bases align to TRBD2. This CDR3 contains 12 residues. Germline-derived CDR1 and CDR2 are MNHNY and SVGAGI (reference sequence). J lost 2 bases, V lost 7 bases, and 2 bases had no gene match. Written as DNA, the CDR3 is TGTGCCAGCAATAGCGGGCCCTACGAGCAGTACTTC. Amino acid sequence: CASNSGPYEQYF.

This clone has a single count. The V gene is TRBV5-1, the J gene TRBJ1-4; maybe TRBD1 (6 bases). With 4 bases removed from V and 7 bases from J, the gap between germline ends came to 20 bases. This CDR3 contains 16 residues. The germline V gene has CDR1 SGHRS and CDR2 YFSETQ. CDR3 bases: TGCGCCAGCAGCCCCGGCGGGGGGCAGGGCGGTGAAAAACTGTTTTTT. Its protein is CASSPGGGQGGEKLFF.

Regarding this clone: Compared with germline, one end of the junction differs, possibly owing to a read error. The gene calls are TRBV18 and TRBJ1-1; 10 bases match TRBD1. Germline V gives CDR1 KGHSH, CDR2 LQKENI. The CDR3 is 15 residues long. The CDR3 region is CASSPATGDRGRILF. The CDR3 nucleotides are TGTGCCAGCTCACCGGCAACTGGGGACAGGGGCAGGATTCTCTTT.

This sequence joins TRBV28 and TRBJ1-5, with a tentative D call TRBD1 (5 bases). Germline lookup yields CDR1 MDHEN and CDR2 SYDVKM. The ends were cut back, 8 bases at V and 9 bases at J, with 17 bases in the middle. There are 13 residues in the CDR3. The CDR3 protein is CASRRNRSGPQHF. The CDR3 DNA is TGTGCCAGCCGAAGGAACAGGTCTGGGCCCCAGCATTTT.

The genes are TRBV5-1 and TRBJ2-3, with 7 bases lining up with TRBD2. Germline CDR1 SGHRS, CDR2 YFSETQ. Trimming at V came to 5 bases and at J to 3 bases, leaving 9 bases not matched to a gene. This CDR3 is built from 15 residues. The CDR3 spells CASRISGRGTDTQYF. Written as DNA, the CDR3 is TGCGCCAGCAGGATTAGCGGGCGGGGGACAGATACGCAGTATTTT.

The genes are TRBV6-1 and TRBJ2-1; 13 nucleotides agree with TRBD2. V was clipped by 1 base and J by 7 bases; unmatched bases: 7. Germline lookup yields CDR1 MNHNS and CDR2 SASEGT. This CDR3 is 17 amino acids long. CDR3 DNA sequence: TGTGCCAGCAGTGAAGGAAAGGGACTAGCGGGATCAAATGAGCAGTTCTTC. Protein product: CASSEGKGLAGSNEQFF.

The gene calls are TRBV2 and TRBJ2-2, with TRBD2 as a possible D gene (5 bases). V was trimmed by 8 bases and J by 6 bases, leaving 13 bases between them. The CDR3 extends over 13 amino acids. Germline V lookup: CDR1 SNHLY, CDR2 FYNNEI. The CDR3 loop is CASRASGPGELFF. CDR3 nucleotides: TGTGCCAGCCGAGCGAGCGGACCCGGGGAGCTGTTTTTT.

CDR3 nucleotide sequence: TGTGCCAGCAGGTTCTCAGGGGGCGCTTATCAGCCCCAGCATTTT. Translated, it gives CASRFSGGAYQPQHF. The V and J genes are TRBV6-1 and TRBJ1-5, with 8 bases fitting TRBD1. Per the germline V gene, CDR1 is MNHNS and CDR2 is SASEGT. J gave up 5 bases and V 6 bases, and 9 bases lay outside the gene matches. The CDR3 is 15 amino acids.

The V gene is TRBV5-1, the J gene TRBJ2-3, with a possible D match to TRBD2 (5 bases). Per the germline V gene, CDR1 is SGHRS and CDR2 is YFSETQ. CDR3 length: 16 amino acids. V lost 4 bases and J lost 5, with 20 bases in between. CDR3 DNA sequence: TGCGCCAGCAGCACTGAACCGGGATTACGAGGAGATACGCAGTATTTT. Translation gives CASSTEPGLRGDTQYF.

V gene TRBV7-9 combines with J gene TRBJ1-1; no firm D call. Trimming left V 6 bases short and J 2 bases short, with 13 bases between. Germline V gene sequence: CDR1 SEHNR, CDR2 FQNEAQ (reference sequence). This CDR3 contains 14 residues. CDR3 sequence: CASSHDTANTEAFF. The CDR3 DNA reads TGTGCCAGCAGTCACGATACTGCTAACACTGAAGCTTTCTTT.

The CDR3, as DNA: TGTGCCAGCAGCTTGAGGGTTGGAATGAACACTGAAGCTTTCTTT. Translated: CASSLRVGMNTEAFF. The chain has TRBV7-2 and TRBJ1-1; no definite D call. Germline CDR1 reads SGHTA; CDR2 reads FQGNSA. The CDR3 covers 15 residues. V gave up 3 bases and J gave up 0 bases, with 11 bases separating them.

This chain joins TRBV11-2 and TRBJ2-7; 7 bases agree with TRBD2. This CDR3 is built from 13 residues. The V and J ends lost 5 bases and 6 bases, in that order; junction bases with no gene match: 7. Germline CDR1 is SGHAT and CDR2 is FQNNGV. This CDR3 reads CASSTRTSREQYF. The CDR3 region has the DNA TGTGCCAGCAGCACCCGGACTAGTCGCGAGCAGTACTTC. Full variable domain (remainder filled in from reference TRBV11-2 and TRBJ2-7): EAGVAQSPRYKIIEKRQSVAFWCNPISGHATLYWYQQILGQGPKLLIQFQNNGVVDDSQLPKDRFSAERLKGVDSTLKIQPAKLEDSAVYLCASSTRTSREQYFGPGTRLTVT.